A single sample gave rise to the 4 T cell receptor beta chains below, sequenced in a study of post-analysis software for immune sequencing data. Overall study results and limits: TRBV5-6, TRBV5-1 and TRBV20-1 were among four or five TRBV segments more frequent in patients than controls.

TCR beta libraries were prepared from cDNA with unique molecular identifiers. TCRdb ran MiXCR on the PCR reads and lists one entry per CDR3 protein. Of around 440,000 distinct CDR3 sequences listed, around 40% are singletons. These receptors' antigens are unknown. The source material was blood. The receptors originated from a girl between 5 and 17 years old with multiple sclerosis.

The CDR3 coding sequence is TGCGCCAGCAGCCAAGAGGCCGGAACCCAAGAGACCCAGTACTTC. Translation: CASSQEAGTQETQYF. The rearrangement links TRBV4-1 to TRBJ2-5; no firm D call. The V gene's germline CDR1 is MGHRA and CDR2 YSYEKL. V was clipped by 0 bases and J by 1 base, with 9 bases between them. This CDR3 is built from 15 residues.

The chain joins TRBV5-1 to TRBJ2-7, with 12 bases lining up with TRBD1. Germline assignment: CDR1 SGHRS and CDR2 YFSETQ. J was trimmed by 1 base and V by 7 bases; bases with no gene match: 6. This CDR3 comprises 15 residues. The CDR3 sequence: CASGSGQGASYEQYF. CDR3 coding DNA: TGCGCCAGCGGGTCGGGACAGGGGGCTTCCTACGAGCAGTACTTC.

This chain uses TRBV12-3 or TRBV12-4 with TRBJ1-1; D uncertain. Trimming took off 1 base at V and 8 bases at J, with 5 bases between the two ends. This CDR3 has 11 residues. The chain's CDR3 is CASSLGREAFF. CDR3 in DNA: TGTGCCAGCAGTTTAGGCAGGGAAGCTTTCTTT.

This chain connects TRBV29-1 to TRBJ2-1; no definite D call. Germline-derived CDR1 and CDR2 are SQVTM and ANQGSEA. V was cut by 4 bases and J by 4 bases, with 11 bases left in between. The CDR3 has 13 residues. The CDR3 sequence: CSVVTNGYNEQFF. CDR3 DNA: TGCAGCGTTGTAACGAACGGATACAATGAGCAGTTCTTC.